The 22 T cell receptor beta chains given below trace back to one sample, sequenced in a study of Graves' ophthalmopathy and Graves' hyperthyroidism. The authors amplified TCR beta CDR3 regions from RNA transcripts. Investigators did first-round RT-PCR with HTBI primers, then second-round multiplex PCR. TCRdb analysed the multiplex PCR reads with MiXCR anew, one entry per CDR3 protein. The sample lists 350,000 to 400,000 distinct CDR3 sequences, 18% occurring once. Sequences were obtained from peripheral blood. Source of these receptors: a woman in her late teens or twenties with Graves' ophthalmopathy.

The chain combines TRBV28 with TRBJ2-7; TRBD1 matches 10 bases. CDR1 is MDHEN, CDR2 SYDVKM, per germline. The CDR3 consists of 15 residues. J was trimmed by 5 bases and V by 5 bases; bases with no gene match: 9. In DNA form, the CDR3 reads TGTGCCAGCAGTCGTCCGGGACAGGGGCAAGACGAGCAGTACTTC. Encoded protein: CASSRPGQGQDEQYF.

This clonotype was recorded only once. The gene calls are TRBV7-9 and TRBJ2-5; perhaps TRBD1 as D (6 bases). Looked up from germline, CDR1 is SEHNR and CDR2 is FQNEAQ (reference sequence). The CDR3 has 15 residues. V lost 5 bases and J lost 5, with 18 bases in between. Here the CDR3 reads CASSPPGELGETQYF. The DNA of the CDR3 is TGTGCCAGCAGCCCTCCAGGGGAACTGGGCGAGACCCAGTACTTC.

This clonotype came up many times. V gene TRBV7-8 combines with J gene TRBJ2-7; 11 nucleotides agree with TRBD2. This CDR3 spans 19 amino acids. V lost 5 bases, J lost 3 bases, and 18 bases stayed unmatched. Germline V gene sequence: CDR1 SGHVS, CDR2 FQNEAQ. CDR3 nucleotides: TGTGCCAGCAGCCAGATGTCGTGGATAGCGGGAGGGCCGAGCTACGAGCAGTACTTC. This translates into CASSQMSWIAGGPSYEQYF.

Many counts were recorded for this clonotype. The DNA for the CDR3 is TGTGCCAGCAGTGTGGGTCGGAATCAGCCCCAGCATTTT. Amino acid sequence: CASSVGRNQPQHF. The chain has TRBV6-1 and TRBJ1-5; D is unclear. The CDR3 totals 13 residues. The ends were cut back, 4 bases at V and 4 bases at J, with 8 bases in the middle. Germline values: CDR1 MNHNS, CDR2 SASEGT.

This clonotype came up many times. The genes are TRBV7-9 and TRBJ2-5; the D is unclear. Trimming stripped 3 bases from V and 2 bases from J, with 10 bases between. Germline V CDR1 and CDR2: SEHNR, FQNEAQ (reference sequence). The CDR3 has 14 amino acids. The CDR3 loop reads CASSFGIGQETQYF. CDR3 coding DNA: TGTGCCAGCAGCTTTGGGATCGGGCAAGAGACCCAGTACTTC.

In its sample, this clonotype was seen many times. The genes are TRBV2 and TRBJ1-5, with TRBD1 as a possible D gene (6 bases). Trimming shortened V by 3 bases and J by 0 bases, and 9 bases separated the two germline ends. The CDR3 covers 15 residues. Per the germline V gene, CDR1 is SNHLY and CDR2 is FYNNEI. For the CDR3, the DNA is TGTGCCAGCAGTGATTGGGACACTAGCAATCAGCCCCAGCATTTT. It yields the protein CASSDWDTSNQPQHF.

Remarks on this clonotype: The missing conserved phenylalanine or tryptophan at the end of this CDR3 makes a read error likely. The CDR3 protein is CAWSVGTGGNQPQHS. The CDR3 bases are TGTGCCTGGAGTGTGGGGACAGGGGGCAATCAGCCCCAGCATTCT. V usage is TRBV30 and J usage is TRBJ1-5; 10 bases are a match to TRBD1. Germline V CDR1 and CDR2: GTSNPN, SVGIG (reference sequence). The CDR3 length is 15 residues. J was trimmed by 2 bases and V by 0 bases; bases with no gene match: 1.

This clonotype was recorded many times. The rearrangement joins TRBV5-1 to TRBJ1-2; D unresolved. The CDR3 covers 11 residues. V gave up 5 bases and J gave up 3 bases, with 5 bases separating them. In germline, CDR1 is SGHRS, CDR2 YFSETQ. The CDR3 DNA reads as TGCGCCAGCAGGAAAGACTATGGCTACACCTTC. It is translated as CASRKDYGYTF.

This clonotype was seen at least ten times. The DNA for the CDR3 is TGTGCCAGCATCTTACAGGGGGGGTATGGCTACACCTTC. Translating gives CASILQGGYGYTF. The chain employs TRBV28 and TRBJ1-2; 8 positions match TRBD1. The CDR3 length is 13 residues. Germline V gene data show CDR1 as MDHEN and CDR2 as SYDVKM. Trimming cost V 7 bases and J 5 bases; bases outside gene matches: 6.

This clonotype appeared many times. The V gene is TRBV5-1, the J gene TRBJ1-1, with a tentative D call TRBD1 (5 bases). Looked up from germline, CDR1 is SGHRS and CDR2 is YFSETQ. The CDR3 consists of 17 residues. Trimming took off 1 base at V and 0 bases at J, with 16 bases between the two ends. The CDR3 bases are TGCGCCAGCAGCTTGAGGACGGGAGGGGCCTTGAACACTGAAGCTTTCTTT. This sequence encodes CASSLRTGGALNTEAFF.

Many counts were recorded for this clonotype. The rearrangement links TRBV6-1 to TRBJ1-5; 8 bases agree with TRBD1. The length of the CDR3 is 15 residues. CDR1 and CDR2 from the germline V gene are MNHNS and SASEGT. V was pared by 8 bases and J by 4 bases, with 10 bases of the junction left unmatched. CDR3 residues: CASGSRGLGNQPQHF. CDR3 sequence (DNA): TGTGCCAGCGGAAGCAGGGGGCTAGGTAATCAGCCCCAGCATTTT.

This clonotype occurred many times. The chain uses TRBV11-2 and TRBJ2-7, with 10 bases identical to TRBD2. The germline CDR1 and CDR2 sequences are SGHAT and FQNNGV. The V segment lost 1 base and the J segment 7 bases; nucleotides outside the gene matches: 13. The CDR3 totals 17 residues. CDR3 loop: CASSLVASGRARGEQYF. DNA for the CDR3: TGTGCCAGCAGCTTAGTGGCCAGCGGGAGGGCCCGGGGAGAGCAGTACTTC.

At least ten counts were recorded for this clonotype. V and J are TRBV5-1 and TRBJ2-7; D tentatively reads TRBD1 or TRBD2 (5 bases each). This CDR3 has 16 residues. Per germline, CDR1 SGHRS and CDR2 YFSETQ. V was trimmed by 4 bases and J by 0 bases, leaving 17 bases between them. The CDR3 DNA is TGCGCCAGCAGCCCCATGCAGGCAGGGAGCTCCTACGAGCAGTACTTC. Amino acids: CASSPMQAGSSYEQYF. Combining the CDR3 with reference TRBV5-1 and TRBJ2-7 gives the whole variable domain KAGVTQTPRYLIKTRGQQVTLSCSPISGHRSVSWYQQTPGQGLQFLFEYFSETQRNKGNFPGRFSGRQFSNSRSEMNVSTLELGDSALYLCASSPMQAGSSYEQYFGPGTRLTVT.

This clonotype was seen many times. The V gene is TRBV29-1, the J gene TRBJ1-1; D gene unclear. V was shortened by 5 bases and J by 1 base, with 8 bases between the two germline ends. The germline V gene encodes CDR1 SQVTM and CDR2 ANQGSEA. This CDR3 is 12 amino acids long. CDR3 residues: CSVLKENTEAFF. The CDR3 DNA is TGCAGCGTTTTGAAGGAGAACACTGAAGCTTTCTTT.

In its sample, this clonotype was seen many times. The CDR3 DNA follows: TGTGCCAGCAGCCAAGGAGGCACCTACTCCTACGAGCAGTACTTC. Protein: CASSQGGTYSYEQYF. V and J are TRBV3-1 and TRBJ2-7; unclear D gene. This CDR3 has 15 amino acids. CDR1 is LGHDT and CDR2 is YNNKEL in the germline V gene (reference sequence). V was shortened by 1 base and J by 0 bases, with 10 bases between the two germline ends.

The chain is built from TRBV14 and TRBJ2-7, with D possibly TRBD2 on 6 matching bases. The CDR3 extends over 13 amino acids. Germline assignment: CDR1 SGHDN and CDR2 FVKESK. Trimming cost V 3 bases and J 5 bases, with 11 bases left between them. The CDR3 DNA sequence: TGTGCCAGCAGCCACGGGAGTCTCGACGAGCAGTACTTC. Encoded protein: CASSHGSLDEQYF.

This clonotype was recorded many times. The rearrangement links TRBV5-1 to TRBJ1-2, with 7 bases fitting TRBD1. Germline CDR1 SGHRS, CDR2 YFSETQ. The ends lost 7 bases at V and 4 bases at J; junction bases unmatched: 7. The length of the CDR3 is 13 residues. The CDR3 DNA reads TGCGCCAGCCGCGTGGGACAGAGCTATGGCTACACCTTC. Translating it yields CASRVGQSYGYTF.

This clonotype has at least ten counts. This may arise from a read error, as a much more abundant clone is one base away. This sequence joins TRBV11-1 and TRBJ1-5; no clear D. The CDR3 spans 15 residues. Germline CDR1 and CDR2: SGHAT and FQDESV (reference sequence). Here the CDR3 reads CASSLSPARNQPRHF. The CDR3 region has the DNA TGTGCCAGCAGCTTATCTCCAGCCCGCAATCAGCCCCGGCATTTT.

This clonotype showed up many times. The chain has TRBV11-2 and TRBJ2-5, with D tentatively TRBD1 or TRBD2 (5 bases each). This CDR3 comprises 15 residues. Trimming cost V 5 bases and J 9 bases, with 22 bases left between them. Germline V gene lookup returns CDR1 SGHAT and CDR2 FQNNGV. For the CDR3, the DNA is TGTGCCAGCAGCCGTTACACGGGGCTAGTGTTATCCCAGTACTTC. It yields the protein CASSRYTGLVLSQYF.

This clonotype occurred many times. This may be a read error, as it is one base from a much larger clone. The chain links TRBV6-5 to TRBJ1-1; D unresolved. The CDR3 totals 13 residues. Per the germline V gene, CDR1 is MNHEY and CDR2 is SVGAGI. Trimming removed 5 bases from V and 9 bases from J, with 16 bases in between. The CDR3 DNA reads TGTGCCAGCAGTCTACGGGTCCCAGTTAAAGCTTTCTTT. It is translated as CASSLRVPVKAFF.

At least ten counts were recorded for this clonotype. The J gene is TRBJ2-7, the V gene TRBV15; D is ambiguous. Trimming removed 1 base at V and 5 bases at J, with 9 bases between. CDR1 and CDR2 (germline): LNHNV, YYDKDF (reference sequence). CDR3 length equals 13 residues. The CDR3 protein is CATSRVKSNEQYF. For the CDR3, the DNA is TGTGCCACCAGCAGAGTTAAGAGCAACGAGCAGTACTTC. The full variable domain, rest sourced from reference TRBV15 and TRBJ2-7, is DAMVIQNPRYQVTQFGKPVTLSCSQTLNHNVMYWYQQKSSQAPKLLFHYYDKDFNNEADTPDNFQSRRPNTSFCFLDIRSPGLGDTAMYLCATSRVKSNEQYFGPGTRLTVT.

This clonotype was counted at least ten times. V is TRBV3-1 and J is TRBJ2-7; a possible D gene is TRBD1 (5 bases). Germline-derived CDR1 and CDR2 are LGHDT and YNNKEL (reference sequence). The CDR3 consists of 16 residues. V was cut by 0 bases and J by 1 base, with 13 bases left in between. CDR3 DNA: TGTGCCAGCAGCCAAGAAGCCGGGCACAGGTCCTACGAGCAGTACTTC. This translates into CASSQEAGHRSYEQYF.